This T cell receptor (beta chain) originates from a study of regulatory T cells in long-lasting Graves disease. The sample's time point: newly diagnosed GD, antithyroid drugs for less than 3 months. PBMC RNA was the source of the TCR library. Germline lookup yields CDR1 SGHRS and CDR2 YFSETQ. With 6 bases clipped from V and 5 bases from J, the junction kept 13 bases outside the gene matches. The length of the CDR3 is 16 residues. This clonotype was observed at least ten times. HTBI primers from iRepertoire and Arm-PCR of CDR3 regions yielded the TCR beta libraries. TCRdb re-called the multiplex PCR reads with MiXCR, one entry per CDR3 protein. The sample carries 500,000 or so distinct CDR3 sequences, 12% to 15% recorded once. Another study also made use of these data, one on T cells in Graves' hyperthyroidism and ophthalmopathy.

The TCR comes from a woman between 45 and 60 years old with Graves disease. Specimen: peripheral blood mononuclear cells (PBMCs), collected at new diagnosis, from a patient treated with antithyroid drugs. The chain employs TRBV5-1 and TRBJ2-1; 8 bases map to TRBD2. CDR3 bases: TGCGCCAGCACCGGCTCCGCCGGGACTAGACACAATGAGCAGTTCTTC. It codes for CASTGSAGTRHNEQFF.